The following is a T cell receptor (beta chain) sequence with its context. The sample comes from a study of CD8+ T cells in alopecia areata. Study overall: Tofacitinib was given for 6 to 18 months, then stopped for 6 months.

Stated treatment: oral pan-JAK inhibitor, 5-10 mg twice daily. The sorting of PBMCs gave CD4+ and CD8+ T cells. Extracted RNA was reverse transcribed, and the resulting cDNA served as sequencing template. Sequencing was performed with immunoSEQ multiplex PCR; in TCRdb, only in-frame clones are kept and a portion is missing. The sample shows 250,000 to 350,000 clones, 60% of them seen only once. Germline values: CDR1 GTSNPN, CDR2 SVGIG (reference sequence). The CDR3 has 13 amino acids. The ends lost 4 bases at V and 4 bases at J; junction bases unmatched: 6. The receptor was isolated from a human donor with alopecia areata. V is TRBV30 and J is TRBJ2-5, with 7 bases aligning to TRBD1. The source material was CD4+ T cells sorted from blood, sampled around week 53, from a patient treated with tofacitinib. For the CDR3, the DNA is TGTGCCTGGACCAGGGGGACCCCAGAGACCCAGTACTTC. As protein: CAWTRGTPETQYF.